This paragraph reports one T cell receptor (beta chain). This sample was taken from a study of cytomegalovirus exposure and HLA in healthy donors. In germline, CDR1 is SGHNT, CDR2 YYREEE (reference sequence). V lost 2 bases, J lost 5 bases, and 10 bases stayed unmatched. The CDR3 loop spans 16 amino acids. Primers included in the PCR were 60 Vbeta and 13 Jbeta primers. Assay used: immunoSEQ multiplex PCR; TCRdb lists only in-frame clones, some missing. The repertoire holds more than 95,000 clones, with roughly three quarters as singletons. V usage is TRBV5-4 and J usage is TRBJ2-1, with 7 nucleotides matching TRBD2. The receptor's source is a man aged 25-40 years in good health and CMV-seropositive. Source material: PBMCs. This CDR3 reads CASSLKRELINNEQFF. CDR3 coding DNA: TGTGCCAGCAGCTTAAAGCGGGAATTGATCAACAATGAGCAGTTCTTC.